This is a list of T cell receptor beta chains from one sample in a study of T cells after yellow fever vaccination. TCRdb passed the 5' RACE reads through MiXCR, listing each CDR3 protein once. The sample records some 320,000 distinct CDR3 sequences, roughly 4% being singletons. The starting material was PBMCs, obtained 5 days after the yellow fever booster vaccination. These receptors came from a young man who received the YFV17D yellow fever vaccine. Each CDR3 is given with its conserved first and last residue. D genes are given only for firm matches. The listing skips clone size in some rows; elsewhere it reads once, few, many or a size class.

TRBV12-3/TRBV12-4	TRBD1	few	TRBJ1-1	TGTGCCAGCAGTCCGTGGGACAGGGGGCGATATGGTACTGAAGCTTTCTTT	CASSPWDRGRYGTEAFF
TRBV20-1	-	few	TRBJ2-6	TGCAGTGCTCTTAGGGAGTCTGGGGCCAACGTCCTGACTTTC	CSALRESGANVLTF
TRBV4-1	-	few	TRBJ1-2	TGCGCCAGCAGCCAAGGGAGATCCGGGGACTATGGCTACACCTTC	CASSQGRSGDYGYTF
TRBV20-1	TRBD2	-	TRBJ2-1	TGCAGTGCTATCACTAGCGGGGAGGTGTTCTTC	CSAITSGEVFF
TRBV5-1	-	-	TRBJ1-1	TGCGCCAGCAGCTTGGATGGGCGCACTGAAGCTTTCTTT	CASSLDGRTEAFF
TRBV12-3/TRBV12-4	-	few	TRBJ1-5	TGTGCCAGCAGTTTTCGCCACCAGCCCCAGCATTTT	CASSFRHQPQHF
TRBV6-5	TRBD1	-	TRBJ2-1	TGTGCCAGCAGTTGGGGGACAGGGATGAATGAGCAGTTCTTC	CASSWGTGMNEQFF
TRBV11-1	-	many	TRBJ2-5	TGTGCCAGCAGCCCGGGGAATGAGGTTGGGACCCAGTACTTC	CASSPGNEVGTQYF
TRBV7-7	TRBD2	-	TRBJ2-5	TGTGCTAGCAGCTTACTCGGTAGCGGGGGGGAAGAGACCCAGTACTTC	CASSLLGSGGEETQYF
TRBV11-2	TRBD1	-	TRBJ1-2	TGTGCCAGCAGTTCGATCAGGGGGCAGGGCTACACCTTC	CASSSIRGQGYTF
TRBV7-2	TRBD2	-	TRBJ2-1	TGTGCCAGCAGCTTAGTGGGGACTAGCGGGGCAAATGAGCAGTTCTTC	CASSLVGTSGANEQFF
TRBV7-2	-	few	TRBJ2-3	TGTGCCAGCAGCTTAGTAGGGGCCCTGGATACGCAGTATTTT	CASSLVGALDTQYF
TRBV6-5	-	-	TRBJ1-4	TGTGCCAGCAGTTATATCCGGACAACTAATGAAAAACTGTTTTTT	CASSYIRTTNEKLFF
TRBV7-9	-	few	TRBJ2-1	TGTGCCAGCAGCATAACAGGTAGCGAGCAGTTCTTC	CASSITGSEQFF
TRBV5-1	-	-	TRBJ2-1	TGCGCCAGCAGCTTGGAGACTAGTTACAATGAGCAGTTCTTC	CASSLETSYNEQFF
TRBV5-5	-	-	TRBJ2-2	TGTGCCAGCAGACTAGACAGGTCGAACACCGGGGAGCTGTTTTTT	CASRLDRSNTGELFF